These 4 T cell receptor beta chains were sequenced from one sample in a study of cytomegalovirus exposure and HLA in healthy donors. The PCR had 60 Vbeta and 13 Jbeta primers. Method: immunoSEQ multiplex PCR; TCRdb's copy keeps in-frame clones and lacks some. Altogether some 120,000 clones are present, roughly a tenth being singletons, with the ten largest covering 3.5% to 5%. Sequenced: PBMCs. Source of these receptors: a woman between 18 and 29 years old in good health and CMV-seropositive.

This clone was seen a handful of times. The same CDR3 is also encoded by other DNA sequences in this sample. The V call is TRBV7-9, the J call TRBJ1-4; 8 bases are a match to TRBD1. Looked up from germline, CDR1 is SEHNR and CDR2 is FQNEAQ (reference sequence). CDR3 length: 14 amino acids. V lost 5 bases, J lost 5 bases, and 4 bases stayed unmatched. CDR3 protein: CASSPWTGNEKLFF. The CDR3 DNA is TGTGCCAGCAGCCCCTGGACAGGGAATGAAAAACTGTTTTTT.

The J gene is TRBJ2-1, the V gene TRBV4-1; a weak D match, TRBD1 (6 bases). Trimming removed 3 bases at V and 3 bases at J, with 18 bases between. The CDR3 extends over 17 amino acids. CDR1 is MGHRA and CDR2 is YSYEKL in the germline V gene. The CDR3 protein is CASSQNPGQPFYNEQFF. CDR3 sequence (DNA): TGCGCCAGCAGCCAGAATCCGGGACAACCTTTCTACAATGAGCAGTTCTTC.

This clone was detected a few times. The chain links TRBV6-5 to TRBJ1-2, with a tentative D call TRBD1 (6 bases). This CDR3 region has 14 residues. Deletions cut 6 bases from V and 8 bases from J, with 19 bases between. Germline V lookup: CDR1 MNHEY, CDR2 SVGAGI. The CDR3 DNA sequence: TGTGCCAGCAGGGACCTTCCACCGACAGGCGGCTACACCTTC. Translation: CASRDLPPTGGYTF.

The rearrangement joins TRBV5-4 to TRBJ2-1; TRBD2 matches at 7 bases. Germline V gene sequence: CDR1 SGHNT, CDR2 YYREEE (reference sequence). Trimming took 1 base from V and 15 from J; bases not matched to a gene: 7. The CDR3 extends over 12 amino acids. The chain's CDR3 is CASSLRAGVPFF. CDR3 sequence (DNA): TGTGCCAGCAGCTTGAGGGCGGGAGTCCCGTTCTTC. The variable domain in full, with the rest retrieved from reference TRBV5-4 and TRBJ2-1, is ETGVTQSPTHLIKTRGQQVTLRCSSQSGHNTVSWYQQALGQGPQFIFQYYREEENGRGNFPPRFSGLQFPNYSSELNVNALELDDSALYLCASSLRAGVPFFGPGTRLTVL.